This TCR beta chain was identified in a study of blood T cell repertoires in COVID-19. Whole-study context: Samples taken during acute and convalescent COVID-19 were collected in the United States, Italy and Spain.

Recruits, aged about 18 to 100 years, lived in 24 US areas. CDR1 is MDHEN, CDR2 SYDVKM, per germline. V lost 5 bases to trimming and J lost 1 base, with 10 bases between them. The CDR3 runs 14 residues. The assay was immunoSEQ multiplex PCR, and TCRdb's table has in-frame clones only and misses some. The sample lists tens of thousands of clones; about 88% were seen once. Sequencing was performed on PBMCs or T cells enriched from blood (not recorded which). The V and J genes are TRBV28 and TRBJ2-3, with a weak D call TRBD1 (5 bases). The receptor's source is a woman aged 45-65 years who had recovered from COVID-19. The chain's CDR3 is CASSGAGGTDTQYF. In DNA, the CDR3 is TGTGCCAGCAGTGGGGCCGGAGGCACAGATACGCAGTATTTT.